The 5 T cell receptor beta chains below all came from one sample that was sequenced in a study of somatic mutations in cytotoxic T cells in rheumatoid arthritis. Profiling relied on immunoSEQ multiplex PCR, and the TCRdb table lists in-frame clones only, not all of them. The data show roughly 19,000 clones, around 84% seen once. The sequencing sample was made of CD8+ T cells sorted from blood. All receptors come from a woman between 50 and 59 years old in good health.

The chain links TRBV6-5 to TRBJ2-5, with a possible D match to TRBD2 (6 bases). This CDR3 contains 15 residues. CDR1 is MNHEY, CDR2 SVGAGI, per germline. V lost 6 bases to trimming and J lost 2 bases, with 16 bases between them. This CDR3 is CASSYYVGGQETQYF. CDR3 DNA sequence: TGTGCCAGCAGCTATTACGTGGGGGGTCAAGAGACCCAGTACTTC.

The gene calls are TRBV14 and TRBJ2-5; D is ambiguous. The CDR3 contains 15 residues. The germline V gene has CDR1 SGHDN and CDR2 FVKESK. V lost 1 base to trimming and J lost 2 bases, with 11 bases between them. The CDR3 nucleotides are TGTGCCAGCAGCCAAGTTCGGAGCAGTCAAGAGACCCAGTACTTC. It translates to CASSQVRSSQETQYF. The variable domain in full, completed from reference TRBV14 and TRBJ2-5, reads EAGVTQFPSHSVIEKGQTVTLRCDPISGHDNLYWYRRVMGKEIKFLLHFVKESKQDESGMPNNRFLAERTGGTYSTLKVQPAELEDSGVYFCASSQVRSSQETQYFGPGTRLLVL.

This clone has more than one count but fewer than ten. The gene calls are TRBV19 and TRBJ2-7; the D gene is possibly TRBD2 (6 bases). The CDR3 contains 16 residues. Per the germline V gene, CDR1 is LNHDA and CDR2 is SQIVND (reference sequence). The V end was cut by 5 bases, the J end by 0 bases, with 17 bases between. In DNA form, the CDR3 reads TGTGCCAGTAGTCCCACTTGGGGACTTAGCTCCTACGAGCAGTACGTC. Amino acid sequence: CASSPTWGLSSYEQYV.

The rearrangement uses TRBV7-6 and TRBJ2-7; unclear D gene. The CDR3 loop spans 13 amino acids. In germline, CDR1 is SGHVS, CDR2 FNYEAQ. V lost 2 bases and J lost 6, with 11 bases in between. CDR3 residues: CASSLSLGGEQYV. The CDR3 bases are TGTGCCAGCAGCTTAAGTCTCGGCGGCGAGCAGTACGTC.

The chain carries TRBV7-6 and TRBJ1-1; D not resolved. The CDR3 loop spans 15 amino acids. Trimming left V 5 bases short and J 1 base short, with 14 bases between. CDR1 SGHVS and CDR2 FNYEAQ come from the germline V gene. Written as DNA, the CDR3 is TGTGCCAGCAGCCCAACACTAGGGTCGAACACTGAAGCTTTCTTT. Its translation: CASSPTLGSNTEAFF. The complete variable domain, with remaining parts taken from reference TRBV7-6 and TRBJ1-1, reads GAGVSQSPRYKVTKRGQDVALRCDPISGHVSLYWYRQALGQGPEFLTYFNYEAQQDKSGLPNDRFSAERPEGSISTLTIQRTEQRDSAMYRCASSPTLGSNTEAFFGQGTRLTVV.